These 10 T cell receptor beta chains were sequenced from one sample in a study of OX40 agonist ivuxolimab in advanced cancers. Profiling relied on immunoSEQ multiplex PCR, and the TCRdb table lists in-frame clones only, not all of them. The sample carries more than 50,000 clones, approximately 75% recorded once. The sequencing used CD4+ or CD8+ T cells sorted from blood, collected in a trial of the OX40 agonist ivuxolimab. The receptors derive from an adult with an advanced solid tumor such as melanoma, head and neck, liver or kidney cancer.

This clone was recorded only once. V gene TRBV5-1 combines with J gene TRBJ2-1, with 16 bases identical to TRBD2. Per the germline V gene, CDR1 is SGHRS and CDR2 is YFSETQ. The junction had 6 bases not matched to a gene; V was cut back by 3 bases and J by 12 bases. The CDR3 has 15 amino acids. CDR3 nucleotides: TGCGCCAGCAGCTCCACCGGGACTAGCGGGGGGGCGCAGTTCTTC. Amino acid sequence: CASSSTGTSGGAQFF.

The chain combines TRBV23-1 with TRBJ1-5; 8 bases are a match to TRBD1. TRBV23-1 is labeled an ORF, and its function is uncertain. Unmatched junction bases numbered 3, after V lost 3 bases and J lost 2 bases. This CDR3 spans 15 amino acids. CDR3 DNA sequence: TGCGCCAGCAGTCACCAGGGGGCCGGCAATCAGCCCCAGCATTTT. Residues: CASSHQGAGNQPQHF.

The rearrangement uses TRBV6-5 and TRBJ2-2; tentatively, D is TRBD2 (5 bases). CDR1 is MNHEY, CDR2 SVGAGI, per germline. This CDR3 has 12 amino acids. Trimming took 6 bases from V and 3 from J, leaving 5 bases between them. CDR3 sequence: CASRRDTGELFF. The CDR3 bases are TGTGCCAGCAGGAGGGACACCGGGGAGCTGTTTTTT.

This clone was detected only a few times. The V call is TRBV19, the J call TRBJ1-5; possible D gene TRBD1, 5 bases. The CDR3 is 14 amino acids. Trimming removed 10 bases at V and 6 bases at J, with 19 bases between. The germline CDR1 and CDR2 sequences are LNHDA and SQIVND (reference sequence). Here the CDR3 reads CATSGTAFFQPQHF. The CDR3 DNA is TGTGCCACCTCCGGGACGGCTTTTTTTCAGCCCCAGCATTTT.

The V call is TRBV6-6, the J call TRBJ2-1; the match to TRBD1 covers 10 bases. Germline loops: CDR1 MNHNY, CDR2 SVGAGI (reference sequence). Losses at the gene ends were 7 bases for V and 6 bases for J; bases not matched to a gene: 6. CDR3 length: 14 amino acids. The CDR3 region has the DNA TGTGCCAGCAAGAAGAGGACAGGGGGCAATGAGCAGTTCTTC. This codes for CASKKRTGGNEQFF.

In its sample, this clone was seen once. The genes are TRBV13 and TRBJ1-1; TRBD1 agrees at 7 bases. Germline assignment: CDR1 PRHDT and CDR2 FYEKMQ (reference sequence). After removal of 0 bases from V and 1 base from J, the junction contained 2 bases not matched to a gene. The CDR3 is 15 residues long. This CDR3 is CASSLGRQGNTEAFF. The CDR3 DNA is TGTGCCAGCAGCTTAGGCCGACAGGGGAACACTGAAGCTTTCTTT.

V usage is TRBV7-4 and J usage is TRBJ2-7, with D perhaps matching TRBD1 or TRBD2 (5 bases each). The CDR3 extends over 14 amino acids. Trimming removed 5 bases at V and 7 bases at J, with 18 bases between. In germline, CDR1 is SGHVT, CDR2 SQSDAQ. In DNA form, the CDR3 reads TGTGCCAGCAGCGAAGGACAAGCCACGGGGGAGCAGTACTTC. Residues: CASSEGQATGEQYF. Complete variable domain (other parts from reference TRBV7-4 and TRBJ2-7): GAGVSQSPRYKVAKRGRDVALRCDSISGHVTLYWYRQTLGQGSEVLTYSQSDAQRDKSGRPSGRFSAERPERSVSTLKIQRTEQGDSAVYLCASSEGQATGEQYFGPGTRLTVT.

CDR3 region: CASSERTLGGYTF. CDR3 DNA sequence: TGTGCCAGCAGTGAAAGGACTCTGGGTGGCTACACCTTC. The chain is built from TRBV6-5 and TRBJ1-2, with D unclear. Germline V gives CDR1 MNHEY, CDR2 SVGAGI. This CDR3 region has 13 residues. The ends were cut back, 5 bases at V and 7 bases at J, with 14 bases in the middle.

The CDR3 nucleotides are TGTGCCAGCAGCGTATCTACGACTTCATACTCTGGAAACACCATATATTTT. Its protein product is CASSVSTTSYSGNTIYF. The chain carries TRBV9 and TRBJ1-3; D is unclear. The CDR3 extends over 17 amino acids. CDR1 SGDLS and CDR2 YYNGEE come from the germline V gene. V was clipped by 1 base and J by 0 bases, with 14 bases between them.

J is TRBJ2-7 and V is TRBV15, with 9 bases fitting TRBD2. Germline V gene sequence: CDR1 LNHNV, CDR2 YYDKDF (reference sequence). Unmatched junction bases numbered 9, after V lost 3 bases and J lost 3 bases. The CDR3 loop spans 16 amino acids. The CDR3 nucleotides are TGTGCCACCAGCAGCCCCCAGACTAGCGGACTCTACGAGCAGTACTTC. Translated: CATSSPQTSGLYEQYF.